Included here is one T cell receptor (beta chain) sequence, with context. The antigen remains undetermined. Original processing methods: Filtering differed because ImmunoSEQ produced junction-only sequences that carried no quality scores. Some clones are missing from TCRdb's copy, which holds only in-frame ones; the method was immunoSEQ multiplex PCR. V and J calls and clone size are those listed in that table; D and trimming were worked out from the DNA. The sample records more than 550,000 clones, about 92% being singletons. The data derive from a study of shared clonotypes between healthy human individuals. Broader study findings: Estimated clonotype richness was generally higher in naive than memory subsets.

Naive CD8 cells, CD45RO-negative and positively selected for CCR7, excluded terminally differentiated effector memory CD45RA+ cells. V lost 5 bases, J lost 3 bases, and 5 bases stayed unmatched. The CDR3 contains 15 residues. The germline CDR1 and CDR2 sequences are SGHDT and YYEEEE. The chain joins TRBV5-6 to TRBJ2-1; 10 nucleotides align to TRBD2. The sequence was collected from a man aged 25-40 years in good health. The specimen sequenced was naive CD8+ T cells sorted from blood. The CDR3 region has the DNA TGTGCCAGCAGGGAACGGACTAGCGGCTACAATGAGCAGTTCTTC. Translating it yields CASRERTSGYNEQFF.